This record looks at one T cell receptor (beta chain) sequence and its context. Trimming removed 4 bases from V and 8 bases from J; junction bases left unmatched: 17. CDR1 and CDR2 from the germline V gene are SQVTM and ANQGSEA. This CDR3 is 16 amino acids long. This sample was included in a study of blood T cell repertoires in COVID-19. Background on the study: COVID-19 samples collected from the United States, Italy and Spain covered acute and convalescent phases. From T cells, B-cell-depleted T cells, or PBMCs came the material, which was cDNA or gDNA.

In the original analysis: Amplifying reference gene primers gave estimates of nucleated cell counts. TCRdb's copy holds only in-frame clones and misses some; the assay was immunoSEQ multiplex PCR. The V and J calls and clone size come from that table; D and trimming were worked out from the DNA. This table has 650,000 to 800,000 clones, 85% to 90% appearing once. The material sequenced was peripheral blood. This TCR came from a woman in her late teens or twenties with acute or convalescent COVID-19. V gene TRBV29-1 combines with J gene TRBJ2-1, with 7 nucleotides matching TRBD2. The CDR3 protein is CSVGDPWRGTRHEQFF. The CDR3 region has the DNA TGCAGCGTTGGCGACCCCTGGCGGGGGACGAGGCATGAGCAGTTCTTC.